The rows below give T cell receptor beta chains drawn from one sample of a study of blood T cell repertoires in COVID-19. Profiling relied on immunoSEQ multiplex PCR, and the TCRdb table lists in-frame clones only, not all of them. This sample has about 200,000 clones, with less than 95% found just once. What was sequenced was peripheral blood. The source is a man aged 30-40 years with COVID-19, enrolled during active disease. CDR3s include the opening cysteine and the closing phenylalanine or tryptophan. Fields, in order: V gene, D gene, J gene, CDR3 protein. A D gene is named only where the DNA matches it firmly.

V: TRBV12-5; D: TRBD1; J: TRBJ1-4; CDR3: CASGPTRDRGRSNEKLFF
V: TRBV9; D: TRBD2; J: TRBJ2-3; CDR3: CASSPGLAFTDTQYF
V: TRBV30; D: -; J: TRBJ2-7; CDR3: CACGAGDVSEQYF
V: TRBV6-6; D: -; J: TRBJ1-1; CDR3: CASGPLGGASTEAFF
V: TRBV5-1; D: TRBD1; J: TRBJ1-4; CDR3: CASSLRDSNEKLFF
V: TRBV5-5; D: TRBD1; J: TRBJ1-1; CDR3: CASSSWDRGNTEAFF
V: TRBV2; D: -; J: TRBJ1-6; CDR3: CASSEAGGRNSPLHF
V: TRBV30; D: TRBD1; J: TRBJ1-5; CDR3: CAWNRRGQEPQHF
V: TRBV6-5; D: TRBD1; J: TRBJ1-1; CDR3: CASRKTGLMNTEAFF
V: TRBV6-5; D: -; J: TRBJ2-7; CDR3: CASSYSRGYEQYF
V: TRBV9; D: -; J: TRBJ1-2; CDR3: CASSPQPIQGPYGYTF
V: TRBV5-5; D: TRBD1; J: TRBJ1-1; CDR3: CASSLVGQGNTEAFF
V: TRBV5-4; D: -; J: TRBJ2-1; CDR3: CASSLVSGKTDEQFF
V: TRBV2; D: -; J: TRBJ1-1; CDR3: CASRRSEGNTEAFF
V: TRBV5-4; D: -; J: TRBJ2-3; CDR3: CASSGQGSTDTQYF
V: TRBV19; D: TRBD2; J: TRBJ2-5; CDR3: CASSAGGRFQETQYF
V: TRBV30; D: -; J: TRBJ1-2; CDR3: CAWEGVAPGSYTF
V: TRBV12-3/TRBV12-4; D: -; J: TRBJ2-2; CDR3: CASSFPGGELFF
V: TRBV20-1; D: -; J: TRBJ2-5; CDR3: CSASLVQGRETQYF
V: TRBV11-3; D: TRBD1; J: TRBJ2-7; CDR3: CASSYGTGNHEQYF
V: TRBV6-6; D: TRBD1; J: TRBJ2-1; CDR3: CASSYQQGSTYNEQFF
V: TRBV30; D: -; J: TRBJ1-4; CDR3: CAWTTDRWASEKLFF
V: TRBV27; D: TRBD1; J: TRBJ1-6; CDR3: CASSGTEIYNSPLHF
V: TRBV10-3; D: -; J: TRBJ2-5; CDR3: CATQWVVGETQYF
V: TRBV6-6; D: -; J: TRBJ1-3; CDR3: CASSQTISGNTIYF
V: TRBV7-6; D: -; J: TRBJ2-6; CDR3: CASSAPGVRPAGANVLTF
V: TRBV11-2; D: -; J: TRBJ1-3; CDR3: CASSGLRGRRNTIYF
V: TRBV5-1; D: -; J: TRBJ1-5; CDR3: CASSLVAGDQPQHF
V: TRBV29-1; D: -; J: TRBJ1-1; CDR3: CSVGTFENTEAFF
V: TRBV7-3; D: -; J: TRBJ1-1; CDR3: CASSSGGGTEAFF
V: TRBV3-1/TRBV3-2; D: -; J: TRBJ2-1; CDR3: CASSQGSYEQFF
V: TRBV27; D: TRBD1; J: TRBJ1-2; CDR3: CASSPQGARYGYTF
V: TRBV6-5; D: -; J: TRBJ2-7; CDR3: CASRSGSPTYEQYF